Given below is one TCR beta chain in context. This sample stems from a study of blood T cell repertoires in COVID-19. Study as a whole: Acute and convalescent COVID-19 samples came from the United States, Italy and Spain. PBMCs, B-cell-depleted T cells, or T cells provided the cDNA or gDNA that made up the material.

Deletions cut 11 bases from V and 0 bases from J, with 11 bases between. Germline CDR1 reads SNHLY; CDR2 reads FYNNEI. This CDR3 comprises 13 residues. Original data processing: The assay estimated nucleated cells by amplifying reference gene primers. Produced via immunoSEQ multiplex PCR; TCRdb's table is partial and in-frame only. D and trimming were read from the DNA, whereas the V and J calls and clone size are those reported in that table. The sample includes approximately 130,000 clones, approximately 83% of them seen just once. The TCR originated in a woman aged 45-65 years who had recovered from COVID-19. V usage is TRBV2 and J usage is TRBJ1-3; D is ambiguous. Sequencing was carried out using peripheral blood. This CDR3 reads CAWRPSSGNTIYF. The CDR3 nucleotides are TGTGCCTGGAGGCCAAGCTCTGGAAACACCATATATTTT.